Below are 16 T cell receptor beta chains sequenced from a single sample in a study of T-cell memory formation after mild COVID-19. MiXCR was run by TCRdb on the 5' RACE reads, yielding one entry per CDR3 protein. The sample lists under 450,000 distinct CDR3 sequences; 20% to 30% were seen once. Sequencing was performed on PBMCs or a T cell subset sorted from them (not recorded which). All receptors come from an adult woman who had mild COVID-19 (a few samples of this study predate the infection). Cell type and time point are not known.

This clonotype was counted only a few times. The CDR3: CASRRPGRRNTEAFF. CDR3 DNA sequence: TGTGCCAGCCGTCGCCCTGGACGACGGAACACTGAAGCTTTCTTT. This rearrangement joins TRBV6-5 to TRBJ1-1; unclear D gene. Trimming pared 8 bases from V and 1 base from J, leaving 17 bases between. CDR3 size: 15 residues. Looked up from germline, CDR1 is MNHEY and CDR2 is SVGAGI.

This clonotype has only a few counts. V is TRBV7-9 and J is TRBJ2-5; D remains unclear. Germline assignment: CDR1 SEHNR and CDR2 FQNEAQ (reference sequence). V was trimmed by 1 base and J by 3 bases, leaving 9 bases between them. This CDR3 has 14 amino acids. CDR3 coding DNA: TGTGCCAGCAGCTTAGAAGTAGTGGAAGAGACCCAGTACTTC. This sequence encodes CASSLEVVEETQYF. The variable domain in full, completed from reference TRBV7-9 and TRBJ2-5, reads DTGVSQNPRHKITKRGQNVTFRCDPISEHNRLYWYRQTLGQGPEFLTYFQNEAQLEKSRLLSDRFSAERPKGSFSTLEIQRTEQGDSAMYLCASSLEVVEETQYFGPGTRLLVL.

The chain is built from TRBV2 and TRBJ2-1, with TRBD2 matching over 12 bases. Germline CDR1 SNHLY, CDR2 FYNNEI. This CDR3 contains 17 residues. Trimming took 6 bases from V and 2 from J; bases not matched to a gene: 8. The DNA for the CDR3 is TGTGCCAGCAGAAAAAGGCTAGCGGGGGGGCCCTACAATGAGCAGTTCTTC. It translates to CASRKRLAGGPYNEQFF.

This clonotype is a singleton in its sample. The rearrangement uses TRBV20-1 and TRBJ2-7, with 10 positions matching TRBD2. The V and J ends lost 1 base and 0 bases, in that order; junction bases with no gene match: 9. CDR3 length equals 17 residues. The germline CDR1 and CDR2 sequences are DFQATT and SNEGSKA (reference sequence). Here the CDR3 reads CSARVAGGPSTSYEQYF. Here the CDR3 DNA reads TGCAGTGCTAGAGTAGCGGGGGGTCCCTCAACCTCCTACGAGCAGTACTTC.

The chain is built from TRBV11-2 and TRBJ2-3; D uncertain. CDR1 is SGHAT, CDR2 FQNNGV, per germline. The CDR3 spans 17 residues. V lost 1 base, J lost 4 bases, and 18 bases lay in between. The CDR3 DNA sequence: TGTGCCAGCAGCTTAGTTGGCCCCGGCTGGGTGGCAGATACGCAGTATTTT. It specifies CASSLVGPGWVADTQYF.

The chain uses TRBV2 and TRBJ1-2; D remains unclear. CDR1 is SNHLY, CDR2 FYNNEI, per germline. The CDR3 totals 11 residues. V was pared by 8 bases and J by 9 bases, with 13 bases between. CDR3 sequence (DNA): TGTGCCAGCCGGACGGGAACTAGCTACACCTTC. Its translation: CASRTGTSYTF.

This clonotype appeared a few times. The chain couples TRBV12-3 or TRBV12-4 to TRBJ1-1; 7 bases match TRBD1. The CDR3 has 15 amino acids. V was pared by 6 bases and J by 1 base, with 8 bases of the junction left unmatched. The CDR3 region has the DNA TGTGCCAGCAGCAGGACAGGAGCTACGAACACTGAAGCTTTCTTT. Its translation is CASSRTGATNTEAFF.

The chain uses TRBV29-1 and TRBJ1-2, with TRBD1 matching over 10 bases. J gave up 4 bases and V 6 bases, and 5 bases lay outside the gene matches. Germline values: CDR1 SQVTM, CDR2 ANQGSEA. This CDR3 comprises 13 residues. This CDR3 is CSVGDRGIYGYTF. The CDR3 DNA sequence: TGCAGCGTGGGGGACAGGGGAATCTATGGCTACACCTTC.

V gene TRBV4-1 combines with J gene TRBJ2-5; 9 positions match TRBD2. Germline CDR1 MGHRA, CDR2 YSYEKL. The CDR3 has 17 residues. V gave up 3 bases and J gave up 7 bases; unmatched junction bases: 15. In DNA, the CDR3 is TGCGCCAGCAGCCACCGTGGGGCTAGCGGGGTAGGTTCGACCCAGTACTTC. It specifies CASSHRGASGVGSTQYF.

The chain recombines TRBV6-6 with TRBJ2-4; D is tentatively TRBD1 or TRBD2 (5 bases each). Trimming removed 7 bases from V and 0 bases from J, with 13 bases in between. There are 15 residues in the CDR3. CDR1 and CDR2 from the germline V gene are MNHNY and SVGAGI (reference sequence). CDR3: CASKGGGEAKNIQYF. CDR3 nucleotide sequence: TGTGCCAGCAAAGGTGGGGGAGAAGCCAAAAACATTCAGTACTTC.

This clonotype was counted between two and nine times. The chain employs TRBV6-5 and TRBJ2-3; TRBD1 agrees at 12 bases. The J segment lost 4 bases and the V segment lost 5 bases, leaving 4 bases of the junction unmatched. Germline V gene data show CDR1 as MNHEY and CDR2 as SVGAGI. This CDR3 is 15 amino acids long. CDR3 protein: CASSTGTGGPDTQYF. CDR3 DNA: TGTGCCAGCAGTACCGGGACAGGGGGCCCAGATACGCAGTATTTT.

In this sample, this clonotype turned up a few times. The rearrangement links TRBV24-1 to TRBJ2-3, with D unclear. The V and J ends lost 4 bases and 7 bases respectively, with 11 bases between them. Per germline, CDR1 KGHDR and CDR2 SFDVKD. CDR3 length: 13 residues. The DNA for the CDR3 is TGTGCCACCAGTGAGGGGTCGAGGAATACGCAGTATTTT. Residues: CATSEGSRNTQYF.

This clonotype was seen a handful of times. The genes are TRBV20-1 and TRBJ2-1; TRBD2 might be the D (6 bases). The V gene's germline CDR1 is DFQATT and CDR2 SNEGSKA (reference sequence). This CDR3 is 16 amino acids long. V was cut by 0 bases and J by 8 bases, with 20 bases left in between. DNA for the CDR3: TGCAGTGCTAGAGACCATTGGGACTCCCCCAGGGATGAGCAGTTCTTC. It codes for CSARDHWDSPRDEQFF.

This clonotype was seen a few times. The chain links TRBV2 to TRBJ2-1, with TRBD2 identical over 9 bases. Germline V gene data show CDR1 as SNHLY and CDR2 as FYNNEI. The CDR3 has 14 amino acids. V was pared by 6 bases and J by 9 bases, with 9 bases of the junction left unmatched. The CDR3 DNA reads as TGTGCCAGCAGAGCGGGAGGTTGGTTTTCTGAGCAGTTCTTC. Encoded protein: CASRAGGWFSEQFF.

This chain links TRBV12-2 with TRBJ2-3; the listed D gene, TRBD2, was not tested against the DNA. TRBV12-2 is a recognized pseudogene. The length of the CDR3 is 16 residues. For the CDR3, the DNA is TGTGCAAGTCGCTTAGTCCCCAAAGGCCCCACAGATACGCAGTATTTT. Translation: CASRLVPKGPTDTQYF.

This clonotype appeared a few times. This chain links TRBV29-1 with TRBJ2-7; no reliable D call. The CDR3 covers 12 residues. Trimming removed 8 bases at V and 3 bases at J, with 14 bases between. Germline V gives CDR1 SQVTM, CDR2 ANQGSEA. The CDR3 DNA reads TGCAGCACTGAAGGACCAAACTACGAGCAGTACTTC. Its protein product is CSTEGPNYEQYF.